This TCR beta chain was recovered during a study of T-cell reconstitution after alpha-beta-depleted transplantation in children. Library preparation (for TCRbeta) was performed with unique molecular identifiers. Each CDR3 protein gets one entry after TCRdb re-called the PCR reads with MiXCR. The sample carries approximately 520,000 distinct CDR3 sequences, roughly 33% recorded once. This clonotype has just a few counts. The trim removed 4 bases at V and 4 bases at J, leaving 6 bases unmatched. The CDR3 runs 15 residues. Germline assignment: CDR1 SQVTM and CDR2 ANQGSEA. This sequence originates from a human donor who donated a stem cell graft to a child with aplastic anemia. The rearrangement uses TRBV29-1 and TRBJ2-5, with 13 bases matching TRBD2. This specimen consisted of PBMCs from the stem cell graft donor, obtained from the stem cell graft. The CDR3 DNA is TGCAGCGTTGGGACTAGCGGGAGAGTCTCAGAGACCCAGTACTTC. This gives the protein CSVGTSGRVSETQYF.